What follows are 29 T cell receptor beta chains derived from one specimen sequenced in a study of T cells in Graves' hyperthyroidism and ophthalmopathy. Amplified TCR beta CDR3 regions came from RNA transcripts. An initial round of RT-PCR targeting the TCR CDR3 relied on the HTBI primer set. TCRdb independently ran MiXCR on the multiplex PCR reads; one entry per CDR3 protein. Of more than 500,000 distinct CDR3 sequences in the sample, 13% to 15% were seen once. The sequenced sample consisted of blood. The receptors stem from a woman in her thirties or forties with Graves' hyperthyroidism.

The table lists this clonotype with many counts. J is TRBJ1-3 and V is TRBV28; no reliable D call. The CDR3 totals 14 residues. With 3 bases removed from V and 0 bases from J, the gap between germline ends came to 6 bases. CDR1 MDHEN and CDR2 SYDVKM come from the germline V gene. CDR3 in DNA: TGTGCCAGCAGTTTTGGGAACTCTGGAAACACCATATATTTT. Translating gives CASSFGNSGNTIYF.

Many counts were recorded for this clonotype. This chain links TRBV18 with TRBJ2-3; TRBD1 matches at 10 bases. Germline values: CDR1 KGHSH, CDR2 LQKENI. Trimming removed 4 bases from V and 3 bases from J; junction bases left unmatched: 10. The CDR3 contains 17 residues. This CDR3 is CASSLRRDRGTTDTQYF. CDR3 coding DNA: TGTGCCAGCTCACTACGCCGGGACAGGGGAACGACAGATACGCAGTATTTT.

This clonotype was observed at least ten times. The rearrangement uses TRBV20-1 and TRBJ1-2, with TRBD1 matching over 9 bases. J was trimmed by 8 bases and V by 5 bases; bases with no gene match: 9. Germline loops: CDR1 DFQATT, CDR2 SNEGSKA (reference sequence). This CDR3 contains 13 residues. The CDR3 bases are TGCAGTGCTTCTCCGGGACAGGGATGGGGCTACACCTTC. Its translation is CSASPGQGWGYTF.

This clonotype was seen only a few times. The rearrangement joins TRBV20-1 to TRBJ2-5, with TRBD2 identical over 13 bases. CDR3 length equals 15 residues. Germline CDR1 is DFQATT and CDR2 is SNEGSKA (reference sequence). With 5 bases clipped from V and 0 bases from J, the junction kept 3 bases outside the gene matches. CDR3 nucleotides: TGCAGTGCTTATACTAGCGGGAGGGACCAAGAGACCCAGTACTTC. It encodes CSAYTSGRDQETQYF.

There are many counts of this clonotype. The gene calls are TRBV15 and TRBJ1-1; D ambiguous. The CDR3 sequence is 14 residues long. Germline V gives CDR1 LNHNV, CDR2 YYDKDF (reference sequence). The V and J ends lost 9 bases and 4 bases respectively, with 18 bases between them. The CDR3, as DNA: TGTGCCACTCGCCGGACGGCCTCCTCCACTGAAGCTTTCTTT. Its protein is CATRRTASSTEAFF. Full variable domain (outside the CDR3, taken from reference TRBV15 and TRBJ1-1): DAMVIQNPRYQVTQFGKPVTLSCSQTLNHNVMYWYQQKSSQAPKLLFHYYDKDFNNEADTPDNFQSRRPNTSFCFLDIRSPGLGDTAMYLCATRRTASSTEAFFGQGTRLTVV.

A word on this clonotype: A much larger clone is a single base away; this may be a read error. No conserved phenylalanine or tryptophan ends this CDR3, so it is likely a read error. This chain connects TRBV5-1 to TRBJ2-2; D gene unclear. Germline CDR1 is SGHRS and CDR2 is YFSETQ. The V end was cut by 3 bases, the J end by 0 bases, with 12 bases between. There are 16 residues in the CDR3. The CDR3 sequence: CASSSPFGSNTGELFL. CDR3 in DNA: TGCGCCAGCAGCTCCCCGTTCGGATCGAACACCGGGGAGCTGTTTCTT.

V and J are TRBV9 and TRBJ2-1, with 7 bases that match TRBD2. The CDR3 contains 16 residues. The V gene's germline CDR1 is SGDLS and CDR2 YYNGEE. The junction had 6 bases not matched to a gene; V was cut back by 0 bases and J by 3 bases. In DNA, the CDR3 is TGTGCCAGCAGCGTAGTTGGGGGGGAGGGCTACAATGAGCAGTTCTTC. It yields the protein CASSVVGGEGYNEQFF. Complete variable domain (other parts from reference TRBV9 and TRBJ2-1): DSGVTQTPKHLITATGQRVTLRCSPRSGDLSVYWYQQSLDQGLQFLIQYYNGEERAKGNILERFSAQQFPDLHSELNLSSLELGDSALYFCASSVVGGEGYNEQFFGPGTRLTVL.

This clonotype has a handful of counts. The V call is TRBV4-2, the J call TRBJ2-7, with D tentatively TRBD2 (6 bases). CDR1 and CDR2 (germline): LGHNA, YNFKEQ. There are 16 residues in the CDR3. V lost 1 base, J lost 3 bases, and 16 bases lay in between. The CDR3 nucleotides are TGTGCCAGCAGCCAAGTCCCAGACCTGGGACTCTACGAGCAGTACTTC. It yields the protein CASSQVPDLGLYEQYF.

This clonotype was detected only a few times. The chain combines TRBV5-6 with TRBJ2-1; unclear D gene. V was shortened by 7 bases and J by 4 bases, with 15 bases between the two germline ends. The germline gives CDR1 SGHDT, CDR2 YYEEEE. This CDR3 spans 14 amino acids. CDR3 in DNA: TGTGCCAGCCATCGTTCTACCTCATACAATGAGCAGTTCTTC. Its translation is CASHRSTSYNEQFF. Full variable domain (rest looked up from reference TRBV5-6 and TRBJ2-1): DAGVTQSPTHLIKTRGQQVTLRCSPKSGHDTVSWYQQALGQGPQFIFQYYEEEERQRGNFPDRFSGHQFPNYSSELNVNALLLGDSALYLCASHRSTSYNEQFFGPGTRLTVL.

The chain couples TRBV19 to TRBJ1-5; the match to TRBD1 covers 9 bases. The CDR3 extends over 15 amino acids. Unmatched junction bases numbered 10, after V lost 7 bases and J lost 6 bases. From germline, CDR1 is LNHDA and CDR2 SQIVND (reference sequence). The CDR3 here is CASTTGTGIRQPQHF. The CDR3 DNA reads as TGTGCCAGTACCACCGGGACAGGGATTCGTCAGCCCCAGCATTTT.

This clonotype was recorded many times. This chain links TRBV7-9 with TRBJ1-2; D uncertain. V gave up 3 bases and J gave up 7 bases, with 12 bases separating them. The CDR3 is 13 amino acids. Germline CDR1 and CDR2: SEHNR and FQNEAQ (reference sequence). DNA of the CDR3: TGTGCCAGCAGCTTTCCGTCGGGAGTTGGCTACACCTTC. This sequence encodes CASSFPSGVGYTF.

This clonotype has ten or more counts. CDR3 DNA sequence: TGTGCCAGCAGCGGACACAGTTCTAACTATGGCTACACCTTC. Its protein product is CASSGHSSNYGYTF. The genes are TRBV27 and TRBJ1-2, with D possibly matching TRBD1 (5 bases). V was pared by 6 bases and J by 0 bases, with 11 bases between. In germline, CDR1 is MNHEY, CDR2 SMNVEV (reference sequence). This CDR3 spans 14 amino acids.

Here the CDR3 reads CASRPDRNLFYEAFF. As DNA, the CDR3 is TGTGCCAGTAGGCCAGACAGGAACCTCTTTTATGAAGCTTTCTTT. The V call is TRBV19, the J call TRBJ1-1; D possibly corresponds to TRBD1 (6 bases). The CDR3 has 15 amino acids. V shed 6 bases and J shed 7 bases, with 21 bases lying between them. From germline, CDR1 is LNHDA and CDR2 SQIVND (reference sequence).

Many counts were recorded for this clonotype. For the CDR3, the DNA is TGCAGTGCTAGTACGGCTAGCGGGGCTACTCGCGAGCAGTACTTC. Protein product: CSASTASGATREQYF. This rearrangement joins TRBV20-1 to TRBJ2-7; 9 nucleotides match TRBD2. This CDR3 comprises 15 residues. The trim removed 3 bases at V and 6 bases at J, leaving 12 bases unmatched. In germline, CDR1 is DFQATT, CDR2 SNEGSKA (reference sequence).

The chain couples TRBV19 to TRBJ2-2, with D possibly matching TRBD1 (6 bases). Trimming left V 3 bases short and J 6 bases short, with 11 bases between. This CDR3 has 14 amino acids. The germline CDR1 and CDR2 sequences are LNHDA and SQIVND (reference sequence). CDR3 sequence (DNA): TGTGCCAGTAGTATGGGCAGGGGCTCCGGGGAGCTGTTTTTT. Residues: CASSMGRGSGELFF.

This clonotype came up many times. CDR3 loop: CASSFLLVSSASGSYEQYF. The CDR3 region has the DNA TGTGCCAGCAGCTTTCTCTTAGTGAGTAGTGCGTCGGGCTCCTACGAGCAGTACTTC. The chain couples TRBV13 to TRBJ2-7, with D unresolved. The V gene's germline CDR1 is PRHDT and CDR2 FYEKMQ (reference sequence). The CDR3 spans 19 residues. V was pared by 3 bases and J by 0 bases, with 24 bases between.

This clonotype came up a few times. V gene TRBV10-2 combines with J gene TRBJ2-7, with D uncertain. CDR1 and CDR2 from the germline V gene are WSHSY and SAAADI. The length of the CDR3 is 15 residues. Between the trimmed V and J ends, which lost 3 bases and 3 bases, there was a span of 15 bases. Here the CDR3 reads CASSDDPPKLYEQYF. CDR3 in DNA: TGCGCCAGCAGTGATGATCCTCCGAAACTCTACGAGCAGTACTTC.

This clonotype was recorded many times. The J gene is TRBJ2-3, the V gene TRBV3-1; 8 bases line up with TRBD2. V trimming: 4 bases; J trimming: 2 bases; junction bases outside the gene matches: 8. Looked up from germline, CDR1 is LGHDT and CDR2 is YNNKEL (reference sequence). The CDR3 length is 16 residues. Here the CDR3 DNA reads TGTGCCAGCAGCCCAGGGGAAGCGGGAGTCACAGATACGCAGTATTTT. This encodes CASSPGEAGVTDTQYF.

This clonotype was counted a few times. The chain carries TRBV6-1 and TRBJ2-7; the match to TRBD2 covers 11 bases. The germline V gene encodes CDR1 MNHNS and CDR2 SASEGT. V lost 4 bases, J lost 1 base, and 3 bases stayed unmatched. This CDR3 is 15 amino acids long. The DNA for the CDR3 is TGTGCCAGCAGTGTGTGGACTAGCGGGTCCTACGAGCAGTACTTC. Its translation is CASSVWTSGSYEQYF.

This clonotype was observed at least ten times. CDR3 sequence: CAIRETGVLNTEAFF. The CDR3 nucleotides read TGTGCCATCAGGGAGACAGGGGTCCTGAACACTGAAGCTTTCTTT. The chain recombines TRBV10-3 with TRBJ1-1; 8 positions match TRBD1. The germline CDR1 and CDR2 sequences are ENHRY and SYGVKD. The CDR3 runs 15 residues. The trim removed 6 bases at V and 0 bases at J, leaving 6 bases unmatched.

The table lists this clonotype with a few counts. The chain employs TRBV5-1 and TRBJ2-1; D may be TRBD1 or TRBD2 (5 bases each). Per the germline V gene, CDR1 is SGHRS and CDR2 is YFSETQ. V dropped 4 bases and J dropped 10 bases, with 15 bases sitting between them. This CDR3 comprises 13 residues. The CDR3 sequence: CASSRYIGDEQFF. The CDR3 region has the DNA TGCGCCAGCAGCCGATATATCGGGGACGAGCAGTTCTTC.

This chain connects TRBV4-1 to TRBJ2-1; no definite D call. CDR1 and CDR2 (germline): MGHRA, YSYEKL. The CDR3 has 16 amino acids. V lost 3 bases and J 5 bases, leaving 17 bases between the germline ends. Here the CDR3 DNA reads TGCGCCAGCAGCCATGGTCCGTTAAGGCTAAACAATGAGCAGTTCTTC. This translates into CASSHGPLRLNNEQFF.

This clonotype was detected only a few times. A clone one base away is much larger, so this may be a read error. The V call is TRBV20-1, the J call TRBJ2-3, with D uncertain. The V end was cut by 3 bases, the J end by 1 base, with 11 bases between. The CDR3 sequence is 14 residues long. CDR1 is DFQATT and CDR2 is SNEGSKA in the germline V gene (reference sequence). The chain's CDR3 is CSARFPRGTDTQYF. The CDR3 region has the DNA TGCAGTGCTAGGTTCCCCCGGGGCACAGATACGCAGTATTTT.

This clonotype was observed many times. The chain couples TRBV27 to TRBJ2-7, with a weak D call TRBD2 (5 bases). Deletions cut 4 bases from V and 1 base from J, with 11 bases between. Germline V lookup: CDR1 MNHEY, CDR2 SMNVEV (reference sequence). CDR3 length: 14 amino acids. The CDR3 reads CASSYFRGSYEQYF. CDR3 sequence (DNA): TGTGCCAGCAGTTACTTTCGGGGTTCCTACGAGCAGTACTTC.

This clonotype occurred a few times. Here the CDR3 DNA reads TGTGCCAGCAGATATCCGGGATCCTACGAGCAGTACTTC. It translates to CASRYPGSYEQYF. The V gene is TRBV5-4, the J gene TRBJ2-7; D perhaps matches TRBD2 (5 bases). Deletions cut 5 bases from V and 1 base from J, with 10 bases between. The CDR3 length is 13 residues. CDR1 and CDR2 (germline): SGHNT, YYREEE (reference sequence).

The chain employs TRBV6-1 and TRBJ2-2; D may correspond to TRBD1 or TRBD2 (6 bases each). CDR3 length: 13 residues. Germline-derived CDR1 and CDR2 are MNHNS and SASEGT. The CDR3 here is CAGGLANTGELFF. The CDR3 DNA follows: TGTGCAGGGGGGCTAGCGAACACCGGGGAGCTGTTTTTT.

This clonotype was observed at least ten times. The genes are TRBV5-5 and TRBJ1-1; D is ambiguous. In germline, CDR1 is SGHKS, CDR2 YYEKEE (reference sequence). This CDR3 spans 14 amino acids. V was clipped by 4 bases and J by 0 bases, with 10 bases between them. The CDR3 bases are TGTGCCAGCAGCCCGGACCCCATGAACACTGAAGCTTTCTTT. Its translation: CASSPDPMNTEAFF.

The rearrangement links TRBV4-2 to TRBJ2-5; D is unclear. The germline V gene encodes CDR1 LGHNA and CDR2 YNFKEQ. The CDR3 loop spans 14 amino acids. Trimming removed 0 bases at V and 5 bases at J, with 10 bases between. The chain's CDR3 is CASSQEAVGETQYF. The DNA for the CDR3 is TGTGCCAGCAGCCAAGAGGCGGTTGGGGAGACCCAGTACTTC.

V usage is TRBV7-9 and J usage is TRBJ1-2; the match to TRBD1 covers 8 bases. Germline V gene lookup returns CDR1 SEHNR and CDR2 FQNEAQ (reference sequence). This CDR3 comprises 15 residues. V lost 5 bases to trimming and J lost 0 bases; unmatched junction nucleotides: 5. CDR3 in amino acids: CASSGGDRTNYGYTF. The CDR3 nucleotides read TGTGCCAGCAGCGGGGGGGACAGGACTAACTATGGCTACACCTTC.